This entry is about one T cell receptor beta chain. The data were obtained in a study of OX40 agonist ivuxolimab in advanced cancers. Trimming cost V 4 bases and J 5 bases; bases outside gene matches: 7. Germline V gene lookup returns CDR1 SGHRS and CDR2 YFSETQ. The CDR3 sequence is 14 residues long. The repertoire was sequenced with immunoSEQ multiplex PCR; TCRdb's copy has only in-frame clones and lacks some. The table has approximately 76,000 clones, approximately 83% seen once. The sequencing here drew on CD4+ or CD8+ T cells sorted from blood, taken in a trial of the OX40 agonist ivuxolimab. The origin of this receptor is an adult with an advanced solid tumor such as melanoma, head and neck, liver or kidney cancer. The chain combines TRBV5-1 with TRBJ2-5, with 8 bases that match TRBD1. CDR3 nucleotide sequence: TGCGCCAGCAGCCCCTCGGACAGGGCGGAGACCCAGTACTTC. Translating it yields CASSPSDRAETQYF.